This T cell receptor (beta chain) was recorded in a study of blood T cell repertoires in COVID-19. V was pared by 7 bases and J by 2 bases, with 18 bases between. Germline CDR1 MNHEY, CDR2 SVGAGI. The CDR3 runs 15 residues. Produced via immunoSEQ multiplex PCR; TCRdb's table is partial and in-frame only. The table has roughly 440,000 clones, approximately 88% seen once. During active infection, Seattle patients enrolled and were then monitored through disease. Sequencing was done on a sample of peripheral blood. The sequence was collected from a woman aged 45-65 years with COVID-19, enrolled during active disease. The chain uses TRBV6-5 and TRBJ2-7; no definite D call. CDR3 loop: CASISAQFSPYEQYF. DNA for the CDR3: TGTGCCAGCATTTCCGCCCAATTTAGCCCCTACGAGCAGTACTTC.